Each of the 13 T cell receptor beta chains below was sequenced from the same sample in a study of identical twins. TCRdb reanalysed the 5' RACE reads using MiXCR and keeps one entry per CDR3 protein. The sample lists some 97,000 distinct CDR3 sequences; about 5.6% were seen once. The source material was memory T cells sorted from blood. The receptors come from a woman aged 50 to 65 in good health.

This clonotype was found many times. This chain connects TRBV20-1 to TRBJ1-1; no clear D. The V and J ends lost 3 bases and 0 bases respectively, with 8 bases between them. The CDR3 runs to 13 residues. Germline V gives CDR1 DFQATT, CDR2 SNEGSKA (reference sequence). CDR3 sequence (DNA): TGCAGTGCTAGCCACAGCTTGAACACTGAAGCTTTCTTT. It encodes CSASHSLNTEAFF.

The table lists this clonotype with many counts. The V call is TRBV11-2, the J call TRBJ2-1, with D possibly called TRBD1 or TRBD2 (5 bases each). Germline CDR1 reads SGHAT; CDR2 reads FQNNGV. Trimming shortened V by 5 bases and J by 6 bases, and 11 bases separated the two germline ends. The CDR3 spans 13 residues. CDR3 protein: CASSPQGPNEQFF. The CDR3 DNA reads as TGTGCCAGCAGCCCTCAGGGACCCAATGAGCAGTTCTTC. The full variable domain, its missing parts supplied by reference TRBV11-2 and TRBJ2-1, is EAGVAQSPRYKIIEKRQSVAFWCNPISGHATLYWYQQILGQGPKLLIQFQNNGVVDDSQLPKDRFSAERLKGVDSTLKIQPAKLEDSAVYLCASSPQGPNEQFFGPGTRLTVL.

V gene TRBV30 combines with J gene TRBJ2-7, with D possibly TRBD1 on 6 matching bases. Per germline, CDR1 GTSNPN and CDR2 SVGIG (reference sequence). V lost 1 base and J lost 3, with 10 bases in between. This CDR3 has 13 residues. The CDR3 region has the DNA TGTGCCTGGAGTGGCCGAGGGGGCTACGAGCAGTACGTC. Translated, it gives CAWSGRGGYEQYV.

There are many counts of this clonotype. This chain links TRBV4-1 with TRBJ2-5; weak D call: TRBD2 (6 bases). The ends were cut back, 1 base at V and 2 bases at J, with 14 bases in the middle. The CDR3 covers 16 residues. Germline V gene sequence: CDR1 MGHRA, CDR2 YSYEKL. This CDR3 is CASSQVGRSKQETQYF. In DNA, the CDR3 is TGCGCCAGCAGCCAAGTCGGGAGAAGCAAACAAGAGACCCAGTACTTC.

The sample holds a few counts of this clonotype. The chain is built from TRBV7-8 and TRBJ1-1, with 7 positions matching TRBD1. V lost 4 bases and J lost 5; bases outside the gene matches: 10. This CDR3 contains 15 residues. The germline CDR1 and CDR2 sequences are SGHVS and FQNEAQ. The CDR3 DNA reads TGTGCCAGCAGCTCCTCAGGCAAGGGGGCTACTGAAGCTTTCTTT. Its translation: CASSSSGKGATEAFF.

This clonotype was seen ten or more times. This chain joins TRBV7-8 and TRBJ1-1; no reliable D call. The CDR3 is 19 amino acids. Germline assignment: CDR1 SGHVS and CDR2 FQNEAQ. The V end was cut by 2 bases, the J end by 2 bases, with 24 bases between. This CDR3 is CASSLKFGWQREINTEAFF. CDR3 sequence (DNA): TGTGCCAGCAGCTTAAAATTTGGTTGGCAGCGCGAAATTAACACTGAAGCTTTCTTT.

This clonotype was picked up a small number of times. V usage is TRBV5-1 and J usage is TRBJ2-2; maybe TRBD2 (6 bases). The CDR3 runs to 16 residues. The germline gives CDR1 SGHRS, CDR2 YFSETQ. V gave up 6 bases and J gave up 3 bases, with 18 bases separating them. The CDR3 loop is CASTPIGGSDTGELFF. In DNA, the CDR3 is TGCGCCAGCACCCCTATTGGGGGGTCGGACACCGGGGAGCTGTTTTTT.

This clonotype showed up many times. The chain carries TRBV7-9 and TRBJ2-1, with 12 bases fitting TRBD1. This CDR3 region has 15 residues. The junction had 4 bases not matched to a gene; V was cut back by 2 bases and J by 8 bases. Germline V gives CDR1 SEHNR, CDR2 FQNEAQ (reference sequence). This CDR3 reads CASSLLGTGGHEQFF. The DNA for the CDR3 is TGTGCCAGCAGCTTACTGGGGACAGGGGGCCATGAGCAGTTCTTC.

This clonotype has a handful of counts. This chain connects TRBV24-1 to TRBJ2-3; 9 positions agree with TRBD2. J was trimmed by 5 bases and V by 5 bases; bases with no gene match: 4. The CDR3 sequence is 14 residues long. CDR1 KGHDR and CDR2 SFDVKD come from the germline V gene. CDR3 coding DNA: TGTGCCACCAGTGGAGGGACTAGCCTAGATACGCAGTATTTT. Amino acid sequence: CATSGGTSLDTQYF.

The sample holds many counts of this clonotype. This rearrangement joins TRBV12-3 or TRBV12-4 to TRBJ2-2; possibly TRBD1 or TRBD2 for D (6 bases each). V was cut by 3 bases and J by 6 bases, with 11 bases left in between. The CDR3 is 14 amino acids. The CDR3 DNA sequence: TGTGCCAGCAGTTTTGGGGGGCAGGCCGGGGAGCTGTTTTTT. This translates into CASSFGGQAGELFF.

This clonotype was observed a handful of times. The chain combines TRBV2 with TRBJ2-7; TRBD1 or TRBD2 may be the D gene (5 bases each). The V gene's germline CDR1 is SNHLY and CDR2 FYNNEI. This CDR3 spans 13 amino acids. V shed 7 bases and J shed 7 bases, with 17 bases lying between them. The CDR3 spells CASTGTAQREQYF. CDR3 DNA sequence: TGTGCCAGCACCGGGACCGCCCAGCGGGAGCAGTACTTC.

This clonotype was seen ten or more times. The V call is TRBV20-1, the J call TRBJ2-1; D may be TRBD2 (6 bases). The CDR3 is 14 amino acids. The germline V gene has CDR1 DFQATT and CDR2 SNEGSKA (reference sequence). The ends were cut back, 3 bases at V and 8 bases at J, with 17 bases in the middle. DNA of the CDR3: TGCAGTGCTAGCTTGGGGGGATCTGGTGATGAGCAGTTCTTC. Protein product: CSASLGGSGDEQFF.

This clonotype was seen many times. V gene TRBV7-8 combines with J gene TRBJ1-4, with 7 bases matching TRBD1. Germline CDR1 SGHVS, CDR2 FQNEAQ. The CDR3 spans 15 residues. Trimming cost V 5 bases and J 7 bases; bases outside gene matches: 10. The CDR3 loop is CASSLHRGWSEKLFF. Written as DNA, the CDR3 is TGTGCCAGCAGCCTACACAGGGGATGGAGTGAAAAACTGTTTTTT.